This T cell receptor (beta chain) was identified in a study of cytomegalovirus exposure and HLA in healthy donors. Findings of the study overall: When presence/absence was analysed, sequencing depth was taken to be roughly uniform across donors.

Trimming took off 5 bases at V and 0 bases at J, with 11 bases between the two ends. Looked up from germline, CDR1 is SGHTA and CDR2 is FQGNSA. The CDR3 runs to 15 residues. The PCR made use of 60 Vbeta and 13 Jbeta primers. The table came from immunoSEQ multiplex PCR; TCRdb's copy has only in-frame clones and leaves some out. The sample consists of fewer than 120,000 clones, around three quarters of them appearing once. This clone occurred once. The antigen remains undetermined. The sequenced sample consisted of PBMCs. The TCR originated in a woman aged 25 to 39 in good health and CMV-seronegative. The chain carries TRBV7-2 and TRBJ1-5; D is possibly TRBD1 (6 bases). In DNA, the CDR3 is TGTGCCAGCAGCAAGGACAGCTATAGCAATCAGCCCCAGCATTTT. This encodes CASSKDSYSNQPQHF. The whole variable domain, filled in from reference TRBV7-2 and TRBJ1-5, reads GAGVSQSPSNKVTEKGKDVELRCDPISGHTALYWYRQSLGQGLEFLIYFQGNSAPDKSGLPSDRFSAERTGGSVSTLTIQRTQQEDSAVYLCASSKDSYSNQPQHFGDGTRLSIL.